The following is a T cell receptor (beta chain) sequence with its context. Its antigen remains unknown. The PCR contained 60 Vbeta and 13 Jbeta primers. Data came from immunoSEQ multiplex PCR; TCRdb stores just in-frame clones and leaves some out. The sample yields 150,000 to 200,000 clones, over 60% seen once. The data originate from a study of cytomegalovirus exposure and HLA in healthy donors. Study in general: Earlier results showed 90 million to 130 million unique TCR beta sequences derived from approximately 170 million T cells. Study-level findings and limits: Reports indicated that the classifier achieved high specificity and sensitivity in diagnosing cytomegalovirus status. Segments of the TCR beta V type were, in most cases, productive about 87% or about 30% of the time in an earlier analysis.

The CDR3 loop spans 16 amino acids. Trimming removed 4 bases from V and 1 base from J, with 16 bases in between. The germline gives CDR1 MGHRA, CDR2 YSYEKL. The TCR comes from a male donor in good health and CMV-seronegative. The chain has TRBV4-1 and TRBJ1-1, with D perhaps matching TRBD1 (5 bases). Sequencing was done on a sample of PBMCs. The CDR3 spells CASSRGEGVSNTEAFF. The CDR3 DNA follows: TGCGCCAGCAGCCGAGGGGAGGGAGTCTCGAACACTGAAGCTTTCTTT.